The 10 T cell receptor beta chains below were found in one sample sequenced in a study of T-cell memory formation after mild COVID-19. TCRdb re-called the 5' RACE reads through MiXCR, storing one row per CDR3 protein. The data hold 300,000 to 350,000 distinct CDR3 sequences, with approximately 19% observed a single time. The specimen sequenced was PBMCs or a T cell subset sorted from them (not recorded which). These TCRs come from a man aged 18 to 29 who had mild COVID-19 (a few samples of this study predate the infection). Cell type and time point are not known.

This clonotype was detected many times. V usage is TRBV5-1 and J usage is TRBJ2-5; TRBD2 agrees at 7 bases. CDR3 length equals 14 residues. From germline, CDR1 is SGHRS and CDR2 YFSETQ. Trimming took 4 bases from V and 1 from J; bases not matched to a gene: 4. The CDR3 nucleotides read TGCGCCAGCAGCCGTGGGGGGGTCCAAGAGACCCAGTACTTC. Protein product: CASSRGGVQETQYF. Together with reference TRBV5-1 and TRBJ2-5, the CDR3 gives the full variable domain: KAGVTQTPRYLIKTRGQQVTLSCSPISGHRSVSWYQQTPGQGLQFLFEYFSETQRNKGNFPGRFSGRQFSNSRSEMNVSTLELGDSALYLCASSRGGVQETQYFGPGTRLLVL.

This clonotype was observed a handful of times. The chain combines TRBV28 with TRBJ2-3; 8 positions match TRBD2. The CDR3 extends over 16 amino acids. V dropped 5 bases and J dropped 2; count of bases not matched to a gene: 9. CDR1 is MDHEN and CDR2 is SYDVKM in the germline V gene. CDR3 amino acids: CASSPSRAGDTDTQYF. In DNA, the CDR3 is TGTGCCAGCAGTCCGTCTCGAGCGGGGGACACAGATACGCAGTATTTT.

The chain couples TRBV2 to TRBJ1-5; D is undetermined. This CDR3 region has 13 residues. Germline-derived CDR1 and CDR2 are SNHLY and FYNNEI. V dropped 7 bases and J dropped 0 bases, with 7 bases sitting between them. The CDR3 is CASKLDSNQPQHF. The CDR3 DNA sequence: TGTGCCAGCAAACTTGATAGCAATCAGCCCCAGCATTTT.

In this sample, this clonotype turned up a few times. V is TRBV6-6 and J is TRBJ2-5; tentative D call: TRBD2 (6 bases). The CDR3 runs 13 residues. Germline CDR1 MNHNY, CDR2 SVGAGI (reference sequence). V lost 8 bases, J lost 5 bases, and 15 bases lay in between. This CDR3 reads CASREHSGETQYF. CDR3 sequence (DNA): TGTGCCAGCCGGGAGCATTCGGGGGAGACCCAGTACTTC.

This clonotype was detected many times. J is TRBJ2-5 and V is TRBV18; TRBD2 is a possible D gene (5 bases). CDR3 length equals 14 residues. The ends were cut back, 0 bases at V and 5 bases at J, with 10 bases in the middle. The germline V gene encodes CDR1 KGHSH and CDR2 LQKENI. CDR3 bases: TGTGCCAGCTCACCACCGGCTAGCTATGAGACCCAGTACTTC. The encoded protein is CASSPPASYETQYF.

The rearrangement uses TRBV6-5 and TRBJ2-3; D gene unclear. This CDR3 is 15 amino acids long. Germline CDR1 is MNHEY and CDR2 is SVGAGI. Trimming pared 0 bases from V and 6 bases from J, leaving 13 bases between. The CDR3 region has the DNA TGTGCCAGCAGTTACTCTTTATCGAGCGACGATACGCAGTATTTT. This encodes CASSYSLSSDDTQYF.

This clonotype was seen only a few times. The chain recombines TRBV7-9 with TRBJ2-1, with D unresolved. This CDR3 has 15 amino acids. In germline, CDR1 is SEHNR, CDR2 FQNEAQ (reference sequence). V gave up 5 bases and J gave up 10 bases, with 21 bases separating them. The chain's CDR3 is CASSPLLGRPREQFF. DNA of the CDR3: TGTGCCAGCAGCCCCCTTTTAGGACGGCCCCGCGAGCAGTTCTTC.

This clonotype was counted a few times. The V gene is TRBV10-3, the J gene TRBJ2-1; TRBD2 agrees at 8 bases. V shed 2 bases, J shed 9 bases, and the junction held 6 bases outside the gene matches. The CDR3 length is 14 residues. Germline loops: CDR1 ENHRY, CDR2 SYGVKD. The CDR3 DNA reads TGTGCCATCAGTGAGACGGGGGGGCCAGGTGAGCAGTTCTTC. This gives the protein CAISETGGPGEQFF.

The chain is built from TRBV29-1 and TRBJ1-2; possible D gene TRBD1, 5 bases. V shed 2 bases and J shed 3 bases, with 13 bases lying between them. The CDR3 contains 14 residues. CDR1 is SQVTM and CDR2 is ANQGSEA in the germline V gene. CDR3 amino acids: CSVERGGEHYGYTF. The CDR3 DNA reads as TGCAGCGTTGAAAGAGGAGGGGAGCACTATGGCTACACCTTC. Drawing the rest from reference TRBV29-1 and TRBJ1-2, the complete variable domain is SAVISQKPSRDICQRGTSLTIQCQVDSQVTMMFWYRQQPGQSLTLIATANQGSEATYESGFVIDKFPISRPNLTFSTLTVSNMSPEDSSIYLCSVERGGEHYGYTFGSGTRLTVV.

The chain couples TRBV20-1 to TRBJ1-2; D not resolved. The CDR3 contains 12 residues. V gave up 3 bases and J gave up 1 base, with 6 bases separating them. CDR1 DFQATT and CDR2 SNEGSKA come from the germline V gene (reference sequence). The CDR3 here is CSASRVNYGYTF. The DNA for the CDR3 is TGCAGTGCTAGCAGAGTTAACTATGGCTACACCTTC.